This T cell receptor beta chain was sequenced during a study of blood T cell repertoires in COVID-19. In the source study's methods: Nucleated cell counts were estimated from reference gene primer amplification. Profiled with immunoSEQ multiplex PCR; TCRdb holds only in-frame clones, not every one. V and J calls and clone size are given by that table; D and trimming were obtained from the DNA. Altogether 95,000 to 100,000 clones are present, about 80% being singletons, with the ten largest covering about a quarter. The CDR3 runs 12 residues. CDR1 and CDR2 (germline): SNHLY, FYNNEI. Trimming stripped 8 bases from V and 9 bases from J, with 14 bases between.

The sequence came from a human donor in a cohort sampled during active COVID-19. The material sequenced was peripheral blood. V usage is TRBV2 and J usage is TRBJ2-1; D is ambiguous. This CDR3 is CASYEYSSEQFF. The CDR3 nucleotides read TGTGCCAGCTACGAATACTCGAGTGAGCAGTTCTTC.